A selection of T cell receptor beta chains follows, all from one sample in a study of cytomegalovirus exposure and HLA in healthy donors. The assay was immunoSEQ multiplex PCR, and TCRdb's table has in-frame clones only and misses some. The profile shows 95,000 to 150,000 clones, around 66% of them singletons. What was sequenced was PBMCs. These receptors were taken from a woman aged 40 to 50 in good health and CMV-seropositive. Both conserved end residues are part of each CDR3. The D gene is left open where the match is weak. Clone size appears in some rows only: once, few, many, or a class for an expanded clone.

size | D | J | V | DNA | CDR3
few | - | TRBJ1-2 | TRBV9 | TGTGCCAGCAGCGTCATTTCGGGAGCTAACTATGGCTACACCTTC | CASSVISGANYGYTF
few | TRBD2 | TRBJ2-7 | TRBV9 | TGTGCCAGCAGCGTTAGCGGGTTCGGGGCCGAGCAGTACTTC | CASSVSGFGAEQYF
few | TRBD1 | TRBJ2-1 | TRBV5-1 | TGCGCCAGCAGCTCGGGACAGGGGGGTAATGAGCAGTTCTTC | CASSSGQGGNEQFF
- | TRBD1 | TRBJ1-2 | TRBV27 | TGTGCCAGCAGCCACGGACAGGGAGACGGGAGGGGCTACACCTTC | CASSHGQGDGRGYTF
- | TRBD1 | TRBJ2-1 | TRBV5-1 | TGCGCCAGCAGCTTGGATCAGGGGGCGGGCAATGAGCAGTTCTTC | CASSLDQGAGNEQFF
- | - | TRBJ2-7 | TRBV6-1 | TGTGCCAGCTCTCTTGGAGGGATGGGGTCCTACGAGCAGTACTTC | CASSLGGMGSYEQYF
- | TRBD2 | TRBJ2-7 | TRBV7-2 | TGTGCCAGCAGCGGGACTAGCGGGGGACCCTACGAGCAGTACTTC | CASSGTSGGPYEQYF
- | - | TRBJ1-2 | TRBV15 | TGTGCCACCAGCAGAAGCGGGGGAGGGACTGATGGCTACACCTTC | CATSRSGGGTDGYTF
- | - | TRBJ1-2 | TRBV18 | TGTGCCAGCTCGACAGGCTCCAAAAACTATGGCTACACCTTC | CASSTGSKNYGYTF
- | TRBD1 | TRBJ1-6 | TRBV7-9 | TGTGCCAGCAGCTTAGACGAGGACAGGTTTAGCTCACCCCTCCACTTT | CASSLDEDRFSSPLHF
- | TRBD2 | TRBJ2-1 | TRBV11-3 | TGTGCCAGCAGCCCAGGACTAGCGGGGGGGCGTGAGCAGTTCTTC | CASSPGLAGGREQFF
few | - | TRBJ2-5 | TRBV11-2 | TGTGCCAGCAGCTCCCGGGGTTCCCTAGGAGGAGAGACCCAGTACTTC | CASSSRGSLGGETQYF
few | TRBD1 | TRBJ1-2 | TRBV7-2 | TGTGCCAGCAGCTTGGGGACAGAGGGGAGCTATGGCTACACCTTC | CASSLGTEGSYGYTF
- | TRBD2 | TRBJ2-2 | TRBV2 | TGTGCCAGCAGTTTGGGACTAGCGGGGTCCGGGGAGCTGTTTTTT | CASSLGLAGSGELFF
- | - | TRBJ1-2 | TRBV5-6 | TGTGCCAGCAGCCCACGAACAACAGGGTCTAGGGGCTACACCTTC | CASSPRTTGSRGYTF
- | TRBD1 | TRBJ1-4 | TRBV5-6 | TGTGCCAGCAGCTCTCTCGGGACAGGGATTAATGAAAAACTGTTTTTT | CASSSLGTGINEKLFF
- | - | TRBJ1-4 | TRBV19 | TGTGCCAGTAGTATAGATCACAGTGAAAAACTGTTTTTT | CASSIDHSEKLFF
- | TRBD2 | TRBJ2-4 | TRBV27 | TGTGCCAGCAGTTCCCCGGGAGGGAGTTACATTCAGTACTTC | CASSSPGGSYIQYF
- | - | TRBJ1-1 | TRBV6-5 | TGTGCCATCGGAACACAGGGTTTGGACACTGAAGCTTTCTTT | CAIGTQGLDTEAFF
few | TRBD1 | TRBJ2-1 | TRBV27 | TGTGCCAGCAGTTTCAGTTGGGCAGGGGACAGCAATGAGCAGTTCTTC | CASSFSWAGDSNEQFF
few | - | TRBJ1-2 | TRBV4-1 | TGCGCCAGCAGCCAAGAGGGGGCGGGGGTCTGGGGCTACCCCTTC | CASSQEGAGVWGYPF
few | - | TRBJ1-6 | TRBV9 | TGTGCCAGCAGCCGGGGGGCGGGAGATTCACCCCTCCACTTT | CASSRGAGDSPLHF
few | TRBD1 | TRBJ1-1 | TRBV6-5 | TGTGCCAGCAGTAGGGGGACAGGGGCTCCTGGAGCTTTCTTT | CASSRGTGAPGAFF
few | TRBD1 | TRBJ1-2 | TRBV19 | TGTGCCAGTAGTATAGGCGCACAGGGGAACTATGGCTACACCTTC | CASSIGAQGNYGYTF
- | TRBD2 | TRBJ2-3 | TRBV6-6 | TGTGCCCTAGCGGGGGGCAGCACAGATACGCAGTATTTT | CALAGGSTDTQYF